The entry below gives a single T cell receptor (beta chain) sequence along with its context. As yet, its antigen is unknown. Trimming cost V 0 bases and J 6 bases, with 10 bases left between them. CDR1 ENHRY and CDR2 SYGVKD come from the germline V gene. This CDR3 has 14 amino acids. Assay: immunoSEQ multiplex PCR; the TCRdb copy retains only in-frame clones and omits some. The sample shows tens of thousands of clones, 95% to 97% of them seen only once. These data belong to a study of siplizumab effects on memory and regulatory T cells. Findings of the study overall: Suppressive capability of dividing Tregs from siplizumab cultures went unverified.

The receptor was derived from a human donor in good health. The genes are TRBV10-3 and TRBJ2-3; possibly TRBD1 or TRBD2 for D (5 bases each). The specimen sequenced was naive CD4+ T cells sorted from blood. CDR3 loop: CAISESSGRDTQYF. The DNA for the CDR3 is TGTGCCATCAGTGAGTCGTCGGGGCGGGATACGCAGTATTTT.